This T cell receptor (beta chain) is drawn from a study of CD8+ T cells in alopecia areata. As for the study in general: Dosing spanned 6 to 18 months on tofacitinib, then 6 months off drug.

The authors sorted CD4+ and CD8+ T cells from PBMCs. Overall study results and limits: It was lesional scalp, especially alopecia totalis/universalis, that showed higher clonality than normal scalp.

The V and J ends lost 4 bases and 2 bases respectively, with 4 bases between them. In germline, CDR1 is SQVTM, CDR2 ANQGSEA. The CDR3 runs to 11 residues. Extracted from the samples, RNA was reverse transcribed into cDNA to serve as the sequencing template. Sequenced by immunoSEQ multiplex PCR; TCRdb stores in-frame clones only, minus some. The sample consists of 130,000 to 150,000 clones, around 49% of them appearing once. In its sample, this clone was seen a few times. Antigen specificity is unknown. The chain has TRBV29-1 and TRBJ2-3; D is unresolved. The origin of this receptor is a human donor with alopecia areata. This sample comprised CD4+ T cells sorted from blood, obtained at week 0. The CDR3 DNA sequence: TGCAGCGTTGGGACCACAGATACGCAGTATTTT. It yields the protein CSVGTTDTQYF.